This is a list of T cell receptor beta chains from one sample in a study of blood T cell repertoires in COVID-19. Sequenced by immunoSEQ multiplex PCR; TCRdb stores in-frame clones only, minus some. The repertoire holds fewer than 450,000 clones, 85% to 90% seen once, with just under 6.5% in the top ten. Sequencing used peripheral blood. Receptors were obtained from a woman in her fifties or sixties with COVID-19, enrolled during active disease. CDR3s include the opening cysteine and the closing phenylalanine or tryptophan. Fields, in order: V gene, clone size, CDR3 protein. Not all rows give a size; the values are once, few, many and, for expanded clones, a class.

v_gene: TRBV6-2/TRBV6-3; abundance: few; CDR3aa: CASSFYDGQGGAEKLFF
v_gene: TRBV29-1; abundance: NA; CDR3aa: CSVEWGQVNTEAFF
v_gene: TRBV30; abundance: NA; CDR3aa: CAWIGSYTEAFF
v_gene: TRBV15; abundance: NA; CDR3aa: CATSKNPIELEQYF
v_gene: TRBV3-1/TRBV3-2; abundance: NA; CDR3aa: CASSVRQGGGGYTF
v_gene: TRBV27; abundance: NA; CDR3aa: CASRQGTEAFF
v_gene: TRBV11-2; abundance: NA; CDR3aa: CASSLRWGVYEQYF
v_gene: TRBV2; abundance: NA; CDR3aa: CASSPGTGVGNTEAFF
v_gene: TRBV3-1/TRBV3-2; abundance: NA; CDR3aa: CASRIAGGNEQFF
v_gene: TRBV21-1; abundance: NA; CDR3aa: CASSKAGQVEDTQYF